These T cell receptor beta chains were read from a single sample in a study of blood T cell repertoires in COVID-19. Sequencing used immunoSEQ multiplex PCR; TCRdb keeps in-frame clones, though not all of them. Among more than 90,000 clones, over 80% were seen once, and the ten largest hold 4.5% to 6%. Specimen: peripheral blood. These receptors were collected from a man aged 50 to 59 with active COVID-19. CDR3s include the opening cysteine and the closing phenylalanine or tryptophan. A D gene is named only where the DNA matches it firmly. Clone size is stated in some rows and not others, as once, few, many or a class when expanded.

CDR3 DNA | CDR3 protein | D gene | J gene | CDR3 length | V gene | clone size
TGTGCCAGCAGCCAGGGTTATGGCTACACCTTC | CASSQGYGYTF | NA | TRBJ1-2 | 11 | TRBV6-5 | NA
TGTGCCACAGGGATCCTCAATCAGCCCCAGCATTTT | CATGILNQPQHF | NA | TRBJ1-5 | 12 | TRBV28 | once
TGTGCCAGCAGCCCGGTCGGGGAGACCCAGTACTTC | CASSPVGETQYF | NA | TRBJ2-5 | 12 | TRBV7-8 | NA
TGTGCCAGCAGCCCTACTGCCCCGGGGGAGAGTGCACCCCTCCACTTT | CASSPTAPGESAPLHF | NA | TRBJ1-6 | 16 | TRBV7-9 | once
TGTGCCACCAGTGAACCGGGACAGGGGGCAGATACGCAGTATTTT | CATSEPGQGADTQYF | TRBD1 | TRBJ2-3 | 15 | TRBV24-1 | NA
TGTGCCAGCAGCTTCTCAGCGGGAGGGTTTGATGAGCAGTTCTTC | CASSFSAGGFDEQFF | TRBD2 | TRBJ2-1 | 15 | TRBV7-3 | NA
TGTGCCAGCAGTTACGCGACAGGGGGCGGGAACACTGAAGCTTTCTTT | CASSYATGGGNTEAFF | TRBD1 | TRBJ1-1 | 16 | TRBV6-5 | NA
TGTGCCAGCAGGGTGACAGTGAATTCACCCCTCCACTTT | CASRVTVNSPLHF | NA | TRBJ1-6 | 13 | TRBV2 | few
TGTGCCAGCAGCTTAGGACAGGTCAATGAGCAGTTCTTC | CASSLGQVNEQFF | TRBD1 | TRBJ2-1 | 13 | TRBV7-3 | NA
TGTGCCAACTCCCGGGACAGAAGCACAGATACGCAGTATTTT | CANSRDRSTDTQYF | TRBD1 | TRBJ2-3 | 14 | TRBV2 | NA
TGTGCCAGCAGTAGAATAGCGGGAGGGCCAGATACGCAGTATTTT | CASSRIAGGPDTQYF | TRBD2 | TRBJ2-3 | 15 | TRBV28 | NA
TGTGCCAGCAGTTTATCGGGCAGGGGGTTTCAGCCCCAGCATTTT | CASSLSGRGFQPQHF | TRBD1 | TRBJ1-5 | 15 | TRBV28 | NA
TGCAGTGCTGGTGGACTAGCTTACACCGGGGAGCTGTTTTTT | CSAGGLAYTGELFF | TRBD2 | TRBJ2-2 | 14 | TRBV20-1 | NA
TGTGCCAGCAGCCAAGAGTATTACTCCTACAATGAGCAGTTCTTC | CASSQEYYSYNEQFF | NA | TRBJ2-1 | 15 | TRBV3-1/TRBV3-2 | NA
TGTGCCAGCAGCGTAGGGCTGGGAAACACCATATATTTT | CASSVGLGNTIYF | NA | TRBJ1-3 | 13 | TRBV9 | NA
TGTGCCAGCAGGTCTCGGGGGGGAGGCGGAAACACCATATATTTT | CASRSRGGGGNTIYF | NA | TRBJ1-3 | 15 | TRBV28 | once
TGTGCCAGCTCACCAGGAGGAGGGCTAGGAGATACGCAGTATTTT | CASSPGGGLGDTQYF | NA | TRBJ2-3 | 15 | TRBV18 | NA
TGTGCCAGCAGCTTGGGGACAGCGAACACTGAAGCTTTCTTT | CASSLGTANTEAFF | NA | TRBJ1-1 | 14 | TRBV5-5 | NA
TGTGCCAGTAGTAGGGCGGGACAGGGCCCACGCACCGGGGAGCTGTTTTTT | CASSRAGQGPRTGELFF | TRBD1 | TRBJ2-2 | 17 | TRBV19 | few
TGTGCCAGCTCACCCGAGGCTAGTGATTCACCCCTCCACTTT | CASSPEASDSPLHF | NA | TRBJ1-6 | 14 | TRBV18 | NA
TGTGCCAGCTCACCGGAACTAGCGGGATCGAACACCGGGGAGCTGTTTTTT | CASSPELAGSNTGELFF | TRBD2 | TRBJ2-2 | 17 | TRBV18 | NA
TGTGCCAGCAGAGGCGGGAGAACAGATACGCAGTATTTT | CASRGGRTDTQYF | TRBD2 | TRBJ2-3 | 13 | TRBV2 | NA
TGTGCCAGCAGTTCTACCTATAATTCACCCCTCCACTTT | CASSSTYNSPLHF | NA | TRBJ1-6 | 13 | TRBV28 | NA
TGTGCCAGCAGTCTACAGACAGGGGGGGCCTACGAGCAGTACTTC | CASSLQTGGAYEQYF | TRBD1 | TRBJ2-7 | 15 | TRBV28 | NA
TGTGCCACCAGCAAATCACTAGCTGAAGAGACCCAGTACTTC | CATSKSLAEETQYF | NA | TRBJ2-5 | 14 | TRBV15 | NA
TGTGCCAGCAGTGAAGCCCCCGTGGACAGGGGGAACTATAATTCACCCCTCCACTTT | CASSEAPVDRGNYNSPLHF | TRBD1 | TRBJ1-6 | 19 | TRBV6-1 | NA
TGTGCCACCATGGTTGACGCGGGATCGAATCGGCCCCAGCATTTT | CATMVDAGSNRPQHF | NA | TRBJ1-5 | 15 | TRBV28 | NA
TGTGCCAGCAGATCCGGACAGGGGCTGACTGAAGCTTTCTTT | CASRSGQGLTEAFF | TRBD1 | TRBJ1-1 | 14 | TRBV28 | once
TGTGCCAGCAGCTTGAAACAGCCGAACACCGGGGAGCTGTTTTTT | CASSLKQPNTGELFF | NA | TRBJ2-2 | 15 | TRBV13 | NA
TGTGCCAGCGTGTTAGCGGGAGGGCCAGATACGCAGTATTTT | CASVLAGGPDTQYF | TRBD2 | TRBJ2-3 | 14 | TRBV7-2 | NA
TGTGCCAGCAAACAGGGGGATAATTCACCCCTCCACTTT | CASKQGDNSPLHF | TRBD1 | TRBJ1-6 | 13 | TRBV6-6 | few
TGCAGCGTTGGGACTAGCATCCCAGATACGCAGTATTTT | CSVGTSIPDTQYF | TRBD2 | TRBJ2-3 | 13 | TRBV29-1 | NA
TGTGCCAGCAGCAAGTCCAGGACAGGGCAGGACACCGGGGAGCTGTTTTTT | CASSKSRTGQDTGELFF | TRBD1 | TRBJ2-2 | 17 | TRBV7-9 | NA
TGTGCCAGCAGCTACCTGGCCGGGACACCGAACACCGGGGAGCTGTTTTTT | CASSYLAGTPNTGELFF | NA | TRBJ2-2 | 17 | TRBV11-3 | NA
TGTGCCAGCAGCTCGAGGACTAGCGGGCTGGGCGGGGAGCTGTTTTTT | CASSSRTSGLGGELFF | TRBD2 | TRBJ2-2 | 16 | TRBV3-1/TRBV3-2 | NA
TGTGCCAGCAGTGGACTAGGGAACAATGAGCAGTTCTTC | CASSGLGNNEQFF | NA | TRBJ2-1 | 13 | TRBV2 | NA
TGTGCCAGCAGCCGGCCTAACTATGGCTACACCTTC | CASSRPNYGYTF | NA | TRBJ1-2 | 12 | TRBV3-1/TRBV3-2 | NA
TGTGCCAGTAGTATAGGGAGGGGCAGCAATCAGCCCCAGCATTTT | CASSIGRGSNQPQHF | NA | TRBJ1-5 | 15 | TRBV19 | once
TGTGCCAGCCGGGGGAGGGAGGGCTACACCGGGGAGCTGTTTTTT | CASRGREGYTGELFF | TRBD2 | TRBJ2-2 | 15 | TRBV3-1/TRBV3-2 | NA
TGTGCCAGCAGTGGGACACAGCCCCAGCATTTT | CASSGTQPQHF | NA | TRBJ1-5 | 11 | TRBV5-8 | NA
TGTGCCAGCAGCGGGACTAGCGGGAGCTGGAGCACAGATACGCAGTATTTT | CASSGTSGSWSTDTQYF | TRBD2 | TRBJ2-3 | 17 | TRBV2 | NA
TGTGCCAGCAGCTCACAGCTCTTTAATTCACCCCTCCACTTT | CASSSQLFNSPLHF | NA | TRBJ1-6 | 14 | TRBV28 | NA
TGTGCCAGCAGTGAAGCCAGTGGGACAGGGGGCCGACTAATCACCTTC | CASSEASGTGGRLITF | TRBD1 | TRBJ1-2 | 16 | TRBV6-1 | NA
TGTGCCAGCAGCCAAGATGTTGGCAGGGGGGATCAAGAGACCCAGTACTTC | CASSQDVGRGDQETQYF | NA | TRBJ2-5 | 17 | TRBV4-2 | NA
TGTGCCAGCAGCTTAGGGGGACTAGCGGGCGACGAGCAGTACTTC | CASSLGGLAGDEQYF | TRBD2 | TRBJ2-7 | 15 | TRBV7-6 | NA
TGTGCCAGTAGTCTTAATAACAGGGGAATTCTCGAGCAGTACTTC | CASSLNNRGILEQYF | TRBD1 | TRBJ2-7 | 15 | TRBV19 | NA
TGTGCCAGTAGTATAGATGCCACCGGGACAGGGGGCTCGATAAACATTCAGTACTTC | CASSIDATGTGGSINIQYF | TRBD1 | TRBJ2-4 | 19 | TRBV19 | NA
TGTGCCAGCTTTTGGACAGGGGGAAACTATGGCTACACCTTC | CASFWTGGNYGYTF | TRBD1 | TRBJ1-2 | 14 | TRBV28 | NA
TGCGCCAGCAGCTTGGACGTGGGACAGGGGGTAGGGAAGGCTGAAGCTTTCTTT | CASSLDVGQGVGKAEAFF | TRBD1 | TRBJ1-1 | 18 | TRBV5-1 | NA
TGTGCCAGCTCACCACCTGGGGCTAGCGGGTACGAGCAGTACTTC | CASSPPGASGYEQYF | TRBD2 | TRBJ2-7 | 15 | TRBV18 | NA
TGTGCCAGCAGCCGACAGGGAACTGAAGCTTTCTTT | CASSRQGTEAFF | TRBD1 | TRBJ1-1 | 12 | TRBV28 | NA
TGTGCCAGCAGCCAAGAACGGACTAACTCCTACGAGCAGTACTTC | CASSQERTNSYEQYF | NA | TRBJ2-7 | 15 | TRBV4-2 | NA
TGTGCCAGCAGCCAACTAAGCACAGATACGCAGTATTTT | CASSQLSTDTQYF | NA | TRBJ2-3 | 13 | TRBV3-1/TRBV3-2 | NA
TGTGCCAGCAGTTACAGACTAGTCAAGGACACCGGGGAGCTGTTTTTT | CASSYRLVKDTGELFF | NA | TRBJ2-2 | 16 | TRBV6-6 | NA